This T cell receptor (beta chain) was captured by sequencing in a study of beta chain features in type 1 diabetes. General study points: For Type 1 diabetes patients, all four CD4+ subsets carried TCRB CDR3s that were moderately but significantly shorter. Across patients, naive, central memory and Treg TCRB repertoires exhibited apparently greater similarity than was observed across healthy donors. There was a possibility that cDNA sequencing over-represented cells with high TCR expression.

The authors sorted CD4+ naive, central memory, regulatory and stem cell-like memory cells via CD45RO/CCR7/CD25/CD127/CD95/CD27. Each population that was sorted was more than 98% pure. Sequencing targeted expressed TCRB transcripts, as all isolated RNA had been reverse transcribed. Repertoires were generated with immunoSEQ multiplex PCR, while TCRdb's copy carries only in-frame clones and drops some. The table records under 300,000 clones, over 11% of them present only once. The junction had 5 bases not matched to a gene; V was cut back by 0 bases and J by 3 bases. The CDR3 sequence is 15 residues long. Germline CDR1 GTSNPN, CDR2 SVGIG (reference sequence). Details on this clone: Its antigen is not known.

This TCR derives from a man aged 25 to 45 with type 1 diabetes. Sequencing used naive CD4+ T cells from blood. V is TRBV30 and J is TRBJ2-3, with 8 bases matching TRBD1. CDR3 in amino acids: CAWSVVGDRTDTQYF. DNA of the CDR3: TGTGCCTGGAGTGTGGTAGGGGACAGGACAGATACGCAGTATTTT.